Presented here are 31 T cell receptor beta chains from one specimen sequenced in a study of T cells after yellow fever vaccination (dated by TCRdb to the late 2010s). The treatment or condition tag for this specimen amounts to: live attenuated yellow fever vaccine strain. Receptors were amplified or captured by 5' RACE. The data were produced on an Illumina NovaSeq 6000. The public reads were reprocessed in TCRdb via fastp at Q25 and MiXCR, keeping in-frame beta chains. CDR3 protein duplicates are merged, each entry listing the most common genes and DNA. Present in this sample are 300,000 or so distinct CDR3 sequences, about 10% of which were seen just once. The ten most abundant clones make up 3% to 3.5% of the sample. The sample was CD4+ T cells sorted from PBMCs, taken 5 days after the yellow fever booster vaccination. These receptors all stem from a man aged 18 to 30 who received the YFV17D yellow fever vaccine.

This clonotype was seen a handful of times. The chain carries TRBV5-1 and TRBJ1-1; D remains ambiguous. V lost 3 bases and J lost 3, with 9 bases in between. CDR1 and CDR2 from the germline V gene are SGHRS and YFSETQ. This CDR3 has 13 residues. The CDR3 nucleotides are TGCGCCAGCAGCTCCGAAGGGCACACTGAAGCTTTCTTT. Protein sequence: CASSSEGHTEAFF.

This clonotype was detected only a few times. This sequence joins TRBV7-2 and TRBJ2-7, with 7 nucleotides matching TRBD1. The CDR3 totals 14 residues. Germline trimming cut 2 bases from V and 8 bases from J; bases unmatched to any gene: 9. The V gene's germline CDR1 is SGHTA and CDR2 FQGNSA. In DNA form, the CDR3 reads TGTGCCAGCAGCTTAAGCCGGGACAGCGAGAAGCAGTACTTC. Encoded protein: CASSLSRDSEKQYF.

At least ten counts were recorded for this clonotype. The chain carries TRBV28 and TRBJ1-2; 8 nucleotides align to TRBD1. Germline V CDR1 and CDR2: MDHEN, SYDVKM. This CDR3 has 14 residues. The V gene end was trimmed by 2 bases and the J gene end by 3 bases; junction bases not matched to a gene: 2. The CDR3 loop reads CASSLQGADYGYTF. In DNA form, the CDR3 reads TGTGCCAGCAGTTTACAGGGGGCTGACTATGGCTACACCTTC.

This clonotype was observed a few times. The V gene is TRBV7-2, the J gene TRBJ1-6; possibly TRBD1 for D (6 bases). V was clipped by 3 bases and J by 5 bases, with 14 bases between them. CDR1 is SGHTA and CDR2 is FQGNSA in the germline V gene. CDR3 length: 16 amino acids. The CDR3 here is CASSFQGPFNNSPLHF. The CDR3 region has the DNA TGTGCCAGCAGCTTTCAGGGGCCGTTCAATAATTCACCCCTCCACTTT.

This chain connects TRBV20-1 to TRBJ2-7; the D gene is possibly TRBD2 (7 bases). Germline CDR1 DFQATT, CDR2 SNEGSKA (reference sequence). The V gene lost 6 bases and the J gene lost 2 bases, with 11 bases spanning the gap. This CDR3 region has 12 residues. The CDR3 region has the DNA TGCAGTGCCCCGGGGGGCGCCTACGAGCAGTACTTC. This sequence encodes CSAPGGAYEQYF.

The gene calls are TRBV7-2 and TRBJ1-2, with TRBD1 identical over 9 bases. Germline V CDR1 and CDR2: SGHTA, FQGNSA. J lost 2 bases, V lost 5 bases, and 3 bases had no gene match. There are 14 residues in the CDR3. CDR3 nucleotides: TGTGCCAGCAGCGTAGGGACAGGGAACTATGGCTACACCTTC. Its protein is CASSVGTGNYGYTF.

The chain recombines TRBV20-1 with TRBJ1-1, with 7 bases fitting TRBD1. Germline V lookup: CDR1 DFQATT, CDR2 SNEGSKA (reference sequence). V was clipped by 3 bases and J by 0 bases; unmatched bases: 4. There are 14 residues in the CDR3. The chain's CDR3 is CSARTGSVNTEAFF. The CDR3, as DNA: TGCAGTGCTAGGACAGGGTCCGTGAACACTGAAGCTTTCTTT.

V usage is TRBV5-1 and J usage is TRBJ1-6; 9 bases align to TRBD1. Trimming took 5 bases from V and 7 from J; bases not matched to a gene: 7. CDR1 is SGHRS, CDR2 YFSETQ, per germline. The CDR3 contains 15 residues. In DNA, the CDR3 is TGCGCCAGCAGGAACAGGGGGCTTTGGAATTCACCCCTCCACTTT. Protein product: CASRNRGLWNSPLHF.

This clonotype was counted a few times. The chain joins TRBV3-1 to TRBJ1-1; a weak D match, TRBD1 (6 bases). In germline, CDR1 is LGHDT, CDR2 YNNKEL (reference sequence). Trimming removed 0 bases at V and 3 bases at J, with 11 bases between. The length of the CDR3 is 15 residues. The CDR3 DNA sequence: TGTGCCAGCAGCCAAGATATTAGGGGGGACACTGAAGCTTTCTTT. Translating gives CASSQDIRGDTEAFF.

This clonotype was counted only a few times. The chain joins TRBV20-1 to TRBJ1-2; D unclear. The CDR3 runs 12 residues. Germline lookup yields CDR1 DFQATT and CDR2 SNEGSKA (reference sequence). The ends were cut back, 3 bases at V and 5 bases at J, with 10 bases in the middle. CDR3 sequence (DNA): TGCAGTGCTAGCTTTGTCGGGTATGGCTACACCTTC. Its translation: CSASFVGYGYTF.

This clonotype was detected a few times. V usage is TRBV5-1 and J usage is TRBJ2-1; D gene unclear. V lost 0 bases and J 5 bases, leaving 6 bases between the germline ends. The CDR3 has 13 amino acids. Per germline, CDR1 SGHRS and CDR2 YFSETQ. CDR3 nucleotides: TGCGCCAGCAGCTTGGACAGAAACAATGAGCAGTTCTTC. Translation: CASSLDRNNEQFF.

The J gene is TRBJ2-7, the V gene TRBV7-6; 7 bases match TRBD1. This CDR3 is built from 13 residues. With V trimmed by 11 bases and J by 2 bases, 9 bases remained unmatched. CDR1 SGHVS and CDR2 FNYEAQ come from the germline V gene. The CDR3 DNA sequence: TGTGCCCCCAAGGGGACAGATCCCTACGAGCAGTACTTC. The encoded protein is CAPKGTDPYEQYF. The whole variable domain, filled in from reference TRBV7-6 and TRBJ2-7, reads GAGVSQSPRYKVTKRGQDVALRCDPISGHVSLYWYRQALGQGPEFLTYFNYEAQQDKSGLPNDRFSAERPEGSISTLTIQRTEQRDSAMYRCAPKGTDPYEQYFGPGTRLTVT.

The V call is TRBV7-2, the J call TRBJ1-2; TRBD1 matches at 8 bases. CDR3 length: 13 amino acids. The germline V gene encodes CDR1 SGHTA and CDR2 FQGNSA. Germline trimming cut 5 bases from V and 6 bases from J; bases unmatched to any gene: 5. The CDR3 loop reads CASSPPQGDGYTF. The CDR3 DNA reads TGTGCCAGCAGCCCTCCACAGGGGGATGGCTACACCTTC.

The table lists this clonotype with many counts. The gene calls are TRBV5-1 and TRBJ2-2, with TRBD2 identical over 9 bases. Germline CDR1 is SGHRS and CDR2 is YFSETQ. J lost 3 bases, V lost 0 bases, and 0 bases had no gene match. This CDR3 contains 15 residues. CDR3 in amino acids: CASSLGLADTGELFF. CDR3 bases: TGCGCCAGCAGCTTGGGACTAGCGGACACCGGGGAGCTGTTTTTT.

This clonotype has only a few counts. The chain combines TRBV6-6 with TRBJ1-1, with TRBD1 matching 8 bases. The CDR3 has 15 amino acids. Trimming cost V 4 bases and J 3 bases; bases outside gene matches: 7. The V gene's germline CDR1 is MNHNY and CDR2 SVGAGI (reference sequence). The CDR3 DNA sequence: TGTGCCAGCAGTTCGAAGGACAGGGTTGACACTGAAGCTTTCTTT. Amino acids: CASSSKDRVDTEAFF.

This clonotype was found many times. The V call is TRBV4-2, the J call TRBJ2-5; 10 positions agree with TRBD2. CDR3 size: 17 residues. With 1 base clipped from V and 5 bases from J, the junction kept 10 bases outside the gene matches. CDR1 and CDR2 from the germline V gene are LGHNA and YNFKEQ. The CDR3 DNA reads TGTGCCAGCAGCCAAGGTCAAGCGGGGGGGCCTAGGGAGACCCAGTACTTC. As protein: CASSQGQAGGPRETQYF.

This clonotype was seen a handful of times. This sequence joins TRBV20-1 and TRBJ2-7; D could derive from TRBD1 or TRBD2 (5 bases each). Germline V gene data show CDR1 as DFQATT and CDR2 as SNEGSKA (reference sequence). With 2 bases removed from V and 3 bases from J, the gap between germline ends came to 11 bases. The CDR3 is 13 amino acids. In DNA, the CDR3 is TGCAGTGCTAGACCCGGGACCAACTACGAGCAGTACTTC. It specifies CSARPGTNYEQYF.

This clonotype was observed a handful of times. The V and J genes are TRBV15 and TRBJ1-5; 9 nucleotides line up with TRBD1. This CDR3 is built from 15 residues. The V and J ends lost 2 bases and 3 bases, in that order; junction bases with no gene match: 2. Looked up from germline, CDR1 is LNHNV and CDR2 is YYDKDF (reference sequence). The CDR3 nucleotides are TGTGCCACCAGCAGAAGGACAGGGGTCAATCAGCCCCAGCATTTT. Amino acids: CATSRRTGVNQPQHF.

V usage is TRBV5-1 and J usage is TRBJ2-1; 9 positions agree with TRBD1. V trimming: 0 bases; J trimming: 6 bases; junction bases outside the gene matches: 4. This CDR3 has 15 residues. CDR1 and CDR2 from the germline V gene are SGHRS and YFSETQ. CDR3 coding DNA: TGCGCCAGCAGCTTGGGCGGGACAGGGCCCAATGAGCAGTTCTTC. This sequence encodes CASSLGGTGPNEQFF.

The CDR3 loop reads CASKPQGWYEQYV. The CDR3 coding sequence is TGTGCCAGCAAACCCCAGGGGTGGTACGAGCAGTACGTC. The chain recombines TRBV28 with TRBJ2-7; tentative D call: TRBD1 (6 bases). The CDR3 totals 13 residues. V lost 7 bases to trimming and J lost 4 bases, with 14 bases between them. The germline CDR1 and CDR2 sequences are MDHEN and SYDVKM.

This clonotype was observed a handful of times. V gene TRBV29-1 combines with J gene TRBJ2-3; maybe TRBD2 (6 bases). CDR3 size: 13 residues. Germline V gene data show CDR1 as SQVTM and CDR2 as ANQGSEA. V lost 4 bases, J lost 3 bases, and 11 bases lay in between. This CDR3 is CSVAEGWTDTQYF. The CDR3 nucleotides read TGCAGCGTTGCGGAGGGTTGGACAGATACGCAGTATTTT.

This clonotype came up a few times. The V call is TRBV20-1, the J call TRBJ1-2; 9 nucleotides agree with TRBD1. Germline trimming cut 8 bases from V and 8 bases from J; bases unmatched to any gene: 9. Germline CDR1 reads DFQATT; CDR2 reads SNEGSKA (reference sequence). This CDR3 spans 12 amino acids. The CDR3 bases are TGCAGTATTACCGGGACAGGGAAAGGCTACACCTTC. The encoded protein is CSITGTGKGYTF.

V is TRBV6-2 or TRBV6-3 and J is TRBJ1-1; D is uncertain. Deletions cut 6 bases from V and 9 bases from J, with 17 bases between. The germline CDR1 and CDR2 sequences are MNHEY and SVGEGT. The CDR3 sequence is 13 residues long. DNA for the CDR3: TGTGCCAGCAGCTCAGACCTTCTCGGGAAAGCTTTCTTT. Translation: CASSSDLLGKAFF.

This clonotype appeared a few times. The chain is built from TRBV12-3 or TRBV12-4 and TRBJ2-2; maybe TRBD2 (6 bases). CDR3 length: 16 amino acids. The V end was cut by 2 bases, the J end by 0 bases, with 10 bases between. CDR3 DNA sequence: TGTGCCAGCAGTTTAAGCCTAGCGACGAACACCGGGGAGCTGTTTTTT. It yields the protein CASSLSLATNTGELFF.

The V and J genes are TRBV7-9 and TRBJ2-7, with D perhaps TRBD1 (6 bases). V lost 6 bases and J 10 bases, leaving 16 bases between the germline ends. Germline V gives CDR1 SEHNR, CDR2 FQNEAQ (reference sequence). The CDR3 extends over 12 amino acids. The CDR3 reads CASSFPGHPQYV. CDR3 nucleotide sequence: TGTGCCAGCAGTTTCCCGGGACACCCCCAGTACGTC.

The chain combines TRBV9 with TRBJ2-2; no clear D gene. Trimming took 0 bases from V and 6 from J, leaving 9 bases between them. Looked up from germline, CDR1 is SGDLS and CDR2 is YYNGEE. CDR3 size: 14 residues. The CDR3 sequence: CASSVGPQAGELFF. The DNA for the CDR3 is TGTGCCAGCAGCGTAGGTCCCCAGGCCGGGGAGCTGTTTTTT. The entire variable domain, with the rest obtained from reference TRBV9 and TRBJ2-2, is as follows: DSGVTQTPKHLITATGQRVTLRCSPRSGDLSVYWYQQSLDQGLQFLIQYYNGEERAKGNILERFSAQQFPDLHSELNLSSLELGDSALYFCASSVGPQAGELFFGEGSRLTVL.

This clonotype was found a few times. V is TRBV28 and J is TRBJ1-3; tentatively, D is TRBD1 (5 bases). From germline, CDR1 is MDHEN and CDR2 SYDVKM. Trimming removed 6 bases from V and 8 bases from J, with 8 bases in between. This CDR3 is built from 11 residues. DNA of the CDR3: TGTGCCAGCAGCTCAGGGTACACCATATATTTT. Translating it yields CASSSGYTIYF.

This clonotype was seen only a few times. The rearrangement links TRBV12-3 or TRBV12-4 to TRBJ2-5; 8 bases agree with TRBD2. Trimming at V came to 8 bases and at J to 1 base, leaving 3 bases not matched to a gene. This CDR3 has 13 amino acids. This chain's CDR3 is CASGGTSQETQYF. CDR3 DNA sequence: TGTGCCAGCGGAGGGACTAGCCAAGAGACCCAGTACTTC.

The V gene is TRBV2, the J gene TRBJ2-5; D gene ambiguous. The CDR3 has 11 amino acids. Trimming cost V 10 bases and J 5 bases, with 11 bases left between them. Germline-derived CDR1 and CDR2 are SNHLY and FYNNEI. CDR3 in amino acids: CATKLEETQYF. The CDR3 nucleotides are TGTGCCACCAAACTGGAGGAGACCCAGTACTTC.

This clonotype was recorded at least ten times. This rearrangement joins TRBV11-2 to TRBJ1-2; D gene ambiguous. The germline V gene encodes CDR1 SGHAT and CDR2 FQNNGV. This CDR3 region has 14 residues. Trimming removed 3 bases from V and 4 bases from J, with 12 bases in between. As DNA, the CDR3 is TGTGCCAGCAGCTTGGAAGGGTCTGGCTATGGCTACACCTTC. It translates to CASSLEGSGYGYTF.

The chain uses TRBV3-1 and TRBJ1-2; the D is unclear. This CDR3 is built from 12 residues. Per the germline V gene, CDR1 is LGHDT and CDR2 is YNNKEL (reference sequence). Trimming pared 2 bases from V and 4 bases from J, leaving 5 bases between. The CDR3 here is CASSQFVYGYTF. The CDR3 DNA is TGTGCCAGCAGCCAATTTGTCTATGGCTACACCTTC.